These T cell receptor beta chains were read from a single sample in a study of blood T cells in healthy people across ages. TCRdb independently ran MiXCR on the 5' RACE reads; one entry per CDR3 protein. The sample lists roughly 1.7 million distinct CDR3 sequences, about 35% occurring once. Material: blood. The source of these receptors is a woman in her 30s in good health. Each CDR3 is given with its conserved first and last residue. Each record gives: J gene, D gene, V gene, clone size, CDR3 protein, CDR3 DNA. A D gene is named only where the DNA matches it firmly. Size is omitted from some rows. Given values are once, few, many or a class for expanded clones.

J gene: TRBJ2-3; D gene: -; V gene: TRBV20-1; clone size: -; CDR3 protein: CSATYLGDTQYF; CDR3 DNA: TGCAGTGCTACCTATCTGGGAGATACGCAGTATTTT
J gene: TRBJ1-1; D gene: -; V gene: TRBV25-1; clone size: -; CDR3 protein: CASSEYTEAFF; CDR3 DNA: TGTGCCAGCAGTGAGTACACTGAAGCTTTCTTT
J gene: TRBJ1-1; D gene: -; V gene: TRBV28; clone size: -; CDR3 protein: CASDRRGGLSTEAFF; CDR3 DNA: TGTGCCAGCGACCGGAGGGGCGGGTTAAGCACTGAAGCTTTCTTT
J gene: TRBJ2-7; D gene: -; V gene: TRBV2; clone size: -; CDR3 protein: CASIFETYEQYF; CDR3 DNA: TGTGCCAGCATCTTCGAGACCTACGAGCAGTACTTC
J gene: TRBJ2-5; D gene: TRBD2; V gene: TRBV11-2; clone size: few; CDR3 protein: CASSSWTSGGAETQYF; CDR3 DNA: TGTGCCAGCAGCTCCTGGACTAGCGGGGGGGCGGAGACCCAGTACTTC
J gene: TRBJ1-4; D gene: -; V gene: TRBV7-3; clone size: few; CDR3 protein: CASSLGGSPNEKLFF; CDR3 DNA: TGTGCCAGCAGCTTAGGGGGGAGCCCTAATGAAAAACTGTTTTTT
J gene: TRBJ2-7; D gene: TRBD1; V gene: TRBV6-4; clone size: -; CDR3 protein: CARGQQSSEQYF; CDR3 DNA: TGTGCCAGGGGACAGCAAAGTAGCGAGCAGTACTTC
J gene: TRBJ2-1; D gene: TRBD1; V gene: TRBV7-9; clone size: -; CDR3 protein: CASSYAGQGGGNEQFF; CDR3 DNA: TGTGCCAGCAGTTACGCGGGACAGGGGGGTGGTAATGAGCAGTTCTTC
J gene: TRBJ2-7; D gene: -; V gene: TRBV30; clone size: -; CDR3 protein: CAWSSYAGGSDEQYF; CDR3 DNA: TGTGCCTGGAGTTCCTACGCCGGCGGATCAGACGAGCAGTACTTC
J gene: TRBJ1-6; D gene: -; V gene: TRBV12-3/TRBV12-4; clone size: -; CDR3 protein: CASSTLAGGRNSPLHF; CDR3 DNA: TGTGCCAGCAGTACCTTGGCGGGGGGCCGGAATTCACCCCTCCACTTT
J gene: TRBJ2-7; D gene: -; V gene: TRBV30; clone size: -; CDR3 protein: CAWSFDYEQYF; CDR3 DNA: TGTGCCTGGAGTTTTGACTACGAGCAGTACTTC
J gene: TRBJ2-3; D gene: TRBD1; V gene: TRBV5-5; clone size: -; CDR3 protein: CASSLPRDRGPRITDTQYF; CDR3 DNA: TGTGCCAGCAGCTTACCCCGGGACAGGGGGCCCCGTATCACAGATACGCAGTATTTT
J gene: TRBJ1-2; D gene: -; V gene: TRBV6-1; clone size: -; CDR3 protein: CASSDLRRVAGYGYTF; CDR3 DNA: TGTGCCAGCAGTGATTTGAGGAGAGTCGCCGGGTATGGCTACACCTTC
J gene: TRBJ2-5; D gene: TRBD2; V gene: TRBV6-1; clone size: -; CDR3 protein: CASSGGLAGGLGETQYF; CDR3 DNA: TGTGCCAGCAGTGGGGGACTAGCGGGGGGGCTAGGAGAGACCCAGTACTTC